The 7 T cell receptor beta chains below come from one sample, sequenced in a study of identical twins. TCRdb re-called the 5' RACE reads through MiXCR, storing one row per CDR3 protein. The sample consists of 1.5 million to 2 million distinct CDR3 sequences, around 29% of them appearing once. The sample comprised cord blood. The receptors originated from a newborn girl in good health.

V and J are TRBV25-1 and TRBJ2-1, with D uncertain. The CDR3 sequence is 11 residues long. CDR1 and CDR2 (germline): MGHDK, SYGVNS. V was trimmed by 3 bases and J by 8 bases, leaving 5 bases between them. The CDR3 DNA follows: TGTGCCAGCAGTGACAGGTATGAGCAGTTCTTC. As protein: CASSDRYEQFF. The variable domain in full, with the rest retrieved from reference TRBV25-1 and TRBJ2-1, is EADIYQTPRYLVIGTGKKITLECSQTMGHDKMYWYQQDPGMELHLIHYSYGVNSTEKGDLSSESTVSRIRTEHFPLTLESARPSHTSQYLCASSDRYEQFFGPGTRLTVL.

The V and J genes are TRBV20-1 and TRBJ2-5; 9 bases match TRBD2. Germline loops: CDR1 DFQATT, CDR2 SNEGSKA (reference sequence). CDR3 length: 17 amino acids. V shed 1 base, J shed 0 bases, and the junction held 9 bases outside the gene matches. CDR3 coding DNA: TGCAGTGCTAGAGGGTCGGGCTCTAGCGGGGACCAAGAGACCCAGTACTTC. Amino acid sequence: CSARGSGSSGDQETQYF.

This clonotype has more than one count but fewer than ten. J is TRBJ2-3 and V is TRBV7-2; the D is unclear. The V gene's germline CDR1 is SGHTA and CDR2 FQGNSA. Trimming took 2 bases from V and 3 from J, leaving 9 bases between them. The CDR3 extends over 14 amino acids. The CDR3 region is CASSLSLETDTQYF. CDR3 nucleotide sequence: TGTGCCAGCAGCTTATCCCTAGAGACAGATACGCAGTATTTT.

The chain combines TRBV28 with TRBJ2-5; 11 nucleotides agree with TRBD2. This CDR3 spans 17 amino acids. CDR1 and CDR2 (germline): MDHEN, SYDVKM. With V trimmed by 3 bases and J by 4 bases, 10 bases remained unmatched. The CDR3 is CASSFRLAGGIRETQYF. DNA for the CDR3: TGTGCCAGCAGTTTTCGGCTAGCGGGAGGAATTAGAGAGACCCAGTACTTC.

The chain has TRBV6-1 and TRBJ2-7; possible D gene TRBD2, 6 bases. Germline CDR1 is MNHNS and CDR2 is SASEGT. The CDR3 covers 12 residues. Between the trimmed V and J ends, which lost 10 bases and 7 bases, there was a span of 17 bases. CDR3 sequence (DNA): TGTGCCACTAGCGCCGTCTTAGGGGAGCAGTACTTC. The encoded protein is CATSAVLGEQYF.

The sample holds many counts of this clonotype. The rearrangement uses TRBV20-1 and TRBJ2-1; D is ambiguous. Germline V gene data show CDR1 as DFQATT and CDR2 as SNEGSKA (reference sequence). V dropped 3 bases and J dropped 12 bases, with 12 bases sitting between them. The CDR3 length is 11 residues. Here the CDR3 DNA reads TGCAGTGCTAGTCTAAGGGTGGGGCAGTTCTTC. Translating gives CSASLRVGQFF.

The chain combines TRBV10-3 with TRBJ2-5, with D possibly called TRBD1 or TRBD2 (5 bases each). The CDR3 is 15 amino acids. V was pared by 5 bases and J by 2 bases, with 15 bases between. Germline V gene data show CDR1 as ENHRY and CDR2 as SYGVKD. The CDR3 sequence: CAISPGTRLQETQYF. The DNA for the CDR3 is TGTGCCATCAGTCCCGGGACGAGGCTACAAGAGACCCAGTACTTC.